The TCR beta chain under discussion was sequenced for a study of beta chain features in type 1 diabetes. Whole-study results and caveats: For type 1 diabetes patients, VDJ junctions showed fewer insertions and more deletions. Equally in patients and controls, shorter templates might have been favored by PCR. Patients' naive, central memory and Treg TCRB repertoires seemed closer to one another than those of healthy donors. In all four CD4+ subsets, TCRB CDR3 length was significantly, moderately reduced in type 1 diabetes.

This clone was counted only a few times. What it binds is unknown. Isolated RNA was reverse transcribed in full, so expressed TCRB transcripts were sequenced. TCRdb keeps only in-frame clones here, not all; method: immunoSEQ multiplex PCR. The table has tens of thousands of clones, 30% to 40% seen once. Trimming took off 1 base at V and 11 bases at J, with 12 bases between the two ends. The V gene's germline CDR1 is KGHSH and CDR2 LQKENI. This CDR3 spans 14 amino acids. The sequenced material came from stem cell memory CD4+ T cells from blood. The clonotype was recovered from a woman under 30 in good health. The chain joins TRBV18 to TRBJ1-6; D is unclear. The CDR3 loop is CASSPLIGDAPLHF. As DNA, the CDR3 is TGTGCCAGCTCACCACTGATAGGAGATGCACCCCTCCACTTT.